The next 30 T cell receptor beta chains were all read from a single sample in a study of tumor-infiltrating lymphocytes in localized non-small cell lung cancer. This table comes from immunoSEQ multiplex PCR, and its TCRdb copy is limited to in-frame clones, with some not included. The sample yields around 2,500 clones, around half seen once. The sample comprised uninvolved lung tissue not adjacent to the tumor. The receptors derive from a human donor with non-small cell lung cancer. Some clones in this sample may be carry-over from other donors' samples.

The chain carries TRBV30 and TRBJ2-5; D is possibly TRBD2 (6 bases). Germline CDR1 and CDR2: GTSNPN and SVGIG (reference sequence). V lost 2 bases and J lost 1, with 14 bases in between. The CDR3 contains 15 residues. CDR3 bases: TGTGCCTGGAGTCACGGGGCGGGAACCCAAGAGACCCAGTACTTC. Protein sequence: CAWSHGAGTQETQYF.

The chain uses TRBV20-1 and TRBJ2-5, with no clear D. The germline gives CDR1 DFQATT, CDR2 SNEGSKA (reference sequence). Trimming stripped 0 bases from V and 12 bases from J, with 11 bases between. The CDR3 has 11 amino acids. The CDR3 DNA reads TGCAGTGCTAGAGATGGAAGGTCGGAGTACTTC. It specifies CSARDGRSEYF.

As for this clone: This specimen includes other DNA sequences encoding the same CDR3. The rearrangement joins TRBV4-1 to TRBJ2-5; 9 positions match TRBD1. This CDR3 is 15 amino acids long. Germline CDR1 MGHRA, CDR2 YSYEKL. After removal of 4 bases from V and 5 bases from J, the junction contained 8 bases not matched to a gene. This CDR3 reads CASSPEGQGRETQYF. CDR3 bases: TGCGCCAGCAGCCCAGAGGGACAGGGTCGGGAGACCCAGTACTTC.

The chain carries TRBV5-6 and TRBJ2-6; 11 bases agree with TRBD1. V lost 4 bases, J lost 0 bases, and 3 bases stayed unmatched. The CDR3 is 17 amino acids. Germline V gene lookup returns CDR1 SGHDT and CDR2 YYEEEE. The CDR3 protein is CASSRDRGASGANVLTF. As DNA, the CDR3 is TGTGCCAGCAGCCGGGACAGGGGGGCCTCTGGGGCCAACGTCCTGACTTTC.

V gene TRBV7-2 combines with J gene TRBJ1-5; 7 bases align to TRBD1. V lost 5 bases and J lost 3; bases outside the gene matches: 4. The CDR3 extends over 14 amino acids. Germline V gives CDR1 SGHTA, CDR2 FQGNSA. The CDR3 region is CASSLGQSNQPQHF. The CDR3 DNA reads TGTGCCAGCAGCCTGGGACAGTCCAATCAGCCCCAGCATTTT.

The V and J genes are TRBV5-4 and TRBJ2-7; no firm D call. The germline V gene has CDR1 SGHNT and CDR2 YYREEE (reference sequence). CDR3 length: 13 amino acids. V was trimmed by 4 bases and J by 6 bases, leaving 14 bases between them. The CDR3 spells CASSHVWALEQYF. The DNA for the CDR3 is TGTGCCAGCAGCCATGTTTGGGCTCTCGAGCAGTACTTC.

V usage is TRBV7-9 and J usage is TRBJ2-1; TRBD2 matches 11 bases. Germline V lookup: CDR1 SEHNR, CDR2 FQNEAQ (reference sequence). Losses at the gene ends were 5 bases for V and 6 bases for J; bases not matched to a gene: 12. The CDR3 runs to 17 residues. The CDR3 region is CASSPKRLAGSPNEQFF. In nucleotides, the CDR3 is TGTGCCAGCAGCCCAAAAAGACTAGCGGGGTCCCCCAATGAGCAGTTCTTC.

By share, this clone ranks as large. This chain links TRBV19 with TRBJ1-6, with 7 positions matching TRBD1. V lost 1 base and J lost 8; bases outside the gene matches: 8. This CDR3 is 16 amino acids long. Germline V gene sequence: CDR1 LNHDA, CDR2 SQIVND (reference sequence). The CDR3 loop reads CASSIGQGRTDSPLHF. CDR3 sequence (DNA): TGTGCCAGTAGTATAGGACAGGGTCGTACGGATTCACCCCTCCACTTT.

This clone was observed a handful of times. V and J are TRBV15 and TRBJ2-7, with 9 nucleotides matching TRBD1. With 2 bases clipped from V and 5 bases from J, the junction kept 7 bases outside the gene matches. CDR1 and CDR2 (germline): LNHNV, YYDKDF (reference sequence). The CDR3 sequence is 15 residues long. Written as DNA, the CDR3 is TGTGCCACCAGCAGACTCCGGGACAGGGCCGACGAGCAGTACTTC. Its protein product is CATSRLRDRADEQYF.

The CDR3 DNA follows: TGTGCCAGCAGCCTTCGGACGGGCTATGGCTACACCTTC. Translated, it gives CASSLRTGYGYTF. The chain couples TRBV7-6 to TRBJ1-2; D not certain. Germline-derived CDR1 and CDR2 are SGHVS and FNYEAQ. The CDR3 covers 13 residues. V lost 5 bases and J 4 bases, leaving 11 bases between the germline ends.

By its share, this clone is large. The V and J genes are TRBV19 and TRBJ1-5, with D tentatively TRBD1 (5 bases). In germline, CDR1 is LNHDA, CDR2 SQIVND (reference sequence). V lost 3 bases and J 5 bases, leaving 14 bases between the germline ends. This CDR3 is 15 amino acids long. As DNA, the CDR3 is TGTGCCAGTAGTATGGTGGCGGGACCGTATCAGCCCCAGCATTTT. This translates into CASSMVAGPYQPQHF.

This chain links TRBV15 with TRBJ1-2; 7 bases align to TRBD1. CDR1 LNHNV and CDR2 YYDKDF come from the germline V gene (reference sequence). The CDR3 consists of 17 residues. The V segment lost 5 bases and the J segment 1 base; nucleotides outside the gene matches: 13. This chain's CDR3 is CATSLSDARQGNYGYTF. CDR3 coding DNA: TGTGCCACCAGCTTAAGCGACGCCCGACAGGGTAACTATGGCTACACCTTC.

The genes are TRBV19 and TRBJ2-2, with no clear D. The CDR3 loop spans 14 amino acids. The germline CDR1 and CDR2 sequences are LNHDA and SQIVND (reference sequence). Trimming stripped 5 bases from V and 0 bases from J, with 7 bases between. CDR3 amino acids: CASSRQPNTGELFF. DNA of the CDR3: TGTGCCAGTAGTCGACAACCGAACACCGGGGAGCTGTTTTTT.

The table lists this clone with a few counts. The CDR3 is CASSYSYTGQDSPLHF. CDR3 coding DNA: TGTGCCAGCAGTTACTCTTATACAGGGCAGGATTCACCCCTCCACTTT. The gene calls are TRBV6-5 and TRBJ1-6, with D tentatively TRBD1 (6 bases). The CDR3 contains 16 residues. Looked up from germline, CDR1 is MNHEY and CDR2 is SVGAGI. The V end lost 0 bases, the J end lost 8 bases, and 14 bases lay between the germline ends.

This clone came up a few times. The rearrangement links TRBV9 to TRBJ1-1; tentative D call: TRBD1 (6 bases). The germline V gene has CDR1 SGDLS and CDR2 YYNGEE. The CDR3 covers 14 residues. The ends were cut back, 2 bases at V and 1 base at J, with 9 bases in the middle. This CDR3 is CASSVGQPNTEAFF. The CDR3 DNA reads as TGTGCCAGCAGCGTTGGACAGCCGAACACTGAAGCTTTCTTT.

This clone has more than one count but fewer than ten. The rearrangement uses TRBV7-6 and TRBJ2-7; D not resolved. The CDR3 covers 14 residues. Per germline, CDR1 SGHVS and CDR2 FNYEAQ. V was clipped by 5 bases and J by 4 bases, with 15 bases between them. Written as DNA, the CDR3 is TGTGCCAGCAGCCTAACAACTCGGGTATACGAGCAGTACTTC. Protein product: CASSLTTRVYEQYF.

This clone showed up just a few times. CDR3 amino acids: CASSPTRGYEQYF. The CDR3 DNA follows: TGTGCCAGCAGTCCGACCCGAGGGTACGAGCAGTACTTC. V usage is TRBV27 and J usage is TRBJ2-7, with D maybe TRBD2 (5 bases). The germline CDR1 and CDR2 sequences are MNHEY and SMNVEV (reference sequence). V lost 5 bases and J lost 4, with 12 bases in between. The CDR3 sequence is 13 residues long.

This clone was picked up a small number of times. The chain combines TRBV5-1 with TRBJ1-1; D remains ambiguous. Trimming took 5 bases from V and 0 from J, leaving 5 bases between them. CDR1 SGHRS and CDR2 YFSETQ come from the germline V gene. The CDR3 is made up of 12 amino acids. CDR3 nucleotide sequence: TGCGCCAGCAGGTCCTTGAACACTGAAGCTTTCTTT. Translation: CASRSLNTEAFF.

The chain links TRBV9 to TRBJ2-2, with D uncertain. The CDR3 consists of 17 residues. Per the germline V gene, CDR1 is SGDLS and CDR2 is YYNGEE. V shed 2 bases and J shed 5 bases, with 19 bases lying between them. CDR3 DNA: TGTGCCAGCAGCGTGACCAAGGGTTGGGGTTTGACCGGGGAGCTGTTTTTT. Translation gives CASSVTKGWGLTGELFF.

This sequence joins TRBV20-1 and TRBJ2-1, with D uncertain. The CDR3 consists of 11 residues. V was shortened by 0 bases and J by 7 bases, with 4 bases between the two germline ends. Germline V gene data show CDR1 as DFQATT and CDR2 as SNEGSKA (reference sequence). CDR3: CSARDPNEQFF. The CDR3 bases are TGCAGTGCTAGAGACCCGAATGAGCAGTTCTTC.

Here the CDR3 reads CSPNGPRQGADEQYF. The CDR3 DNA is TGCAGCCCTAACGGCCCGCGACAGGGGGCAGACGAGCAGTACTTC. V gene TRBV29-1 combines with J gene TRBJ2-7, with 10 bases matching TRBD1. There are 15 residues in the CDR3. Unmatched junction bases numbered 15, after V lost 8 bases and J lost 5 bases. CDR1 and CDR2 from the germline V gene are SQVTM and ANQGSEA.

This clone was seen a few times. V and J are TRBV19 and TRBJ1-5; 7 bases are a match to TRBD1. J gave up 2 bases and V 3 bases, and 4 bases lay outside the gene matches. Looked up from germline, CDR1 is LNHDA and CDR2 is SQIVND (reference sequence). The CDR3 loop spans 15 amino acids. CDR3 bases: TGTGCCAGTAGTATCGTTCAGGGGGGCAATCAGCCCCAGCATTTT. As protein: CASSIVQGGNQPQHF.

By share, this clone ranks as medium-sized. The rearrangement joins TRBV6-6 to TRBJ2-2; D possibly corresponds to TRBD1 (6 bases). Germline CDR1 is MNHNY and CDR2 is SVGAGI (reference sequence). The CDR3 covers 14 residues. Trimming shortened V by 1 base and J by 6 bases, and 9 bases separated the two germline ends. The chain's CDR3 is CASSYWTDPGELFF. The CDR3 DNA sequence: TGTGCCAGCAGTTACTGGACAGATCCCGGGGAGCTGTTTTTT.

This rearrangement joins TRBV27 to TRBJ2-2, with D unresolved. The ends were cut back, 2 bases at V and 6 bases at J, with 4 bases in the middle. The CDR3 runs to 12 residues. CDR1 is MNHEY, CDR2 SMNVEV, per germline (reference sequence). The CDR3 DNA sequence: TGTGCCAGCAGTTTAGCGGCCGGGGAGCTGTTTTTT. Protein product: CASSLAAGELFF.

The gene calls are TRBV25-1 and TRBJ1-4, with D possibly being TRBD1 (5 bases). V was trimmed by 3 bases and J by 4 bases, leaving 12 bases between them. CDR1 MGHDK and CDR2 SYGVNS come from the germline V gene. CDR3 length: 15 residues. The CDR3 spells CASSDKTASNEKLFF. The CDR3 DNA is TGTGCCAGCAGTGATAAGACAGCGAGTAATGAAAAACTGTTTTTT.

Judged by abundance, this clone is large. V is TRBV5-1 and J is TRBJ2-5; D perhaps matches TRBD1 (6 bases). The germline CDR1 and CDR2 sequences are SGHRS and YFSETQ. This CDR3 spans 13 amino acids. Between the trimmed V and J ends, which lost 5 bases and 2 bases, there was a span of 10 bases. CDR3 region: CASRVTGQETQYF. The CDR3 nucleotides are TGCGCCAGCAGGGTGACAGGACAAGAGACCCAGTACTTC.

The sample holds a few counts of this clone. V usage is TRBV29-1 and J usage is TRBJ2-3; D might be TRBD1 (5 bases). Germline CDR1 is SQVTM and CDR2 is ANQGSEA. This CDR3 has 13 amino acids. V shed 4 bases and J shed 1 base, with 9 bases lying between them. The CDR3: CSVVEGGTDTQYF. Here the CDR3 DNA reads TGCAGCGTTGTGGAAGGGGGCACAGATACGCAGTATTTT.

This clone was counted between two and nine times. The chain's CDR3 is CASGGGGAGYTF. DNA for the CDR3: TGCGCCAGCGGGGGAGGTGGTGCTGGCTACACCTTC. This chain uses TRBV5-1 with TRBJ1-2; possibly TRBD1 for D (5 bases). This CDR3 is built from 12 residues. With 7 bases removed from V and 7 bases from J, the gap between germline ends came to 14 bases. CDR1 is SGHRS and CDR2 is YFSETQ in the germline V gene. Looking up the rest from reference TRBV5-1 and TRBJ1-2 gives the full variable domain: KAGVTQTPRYLIKTRGQQVTLSCSPISGHRSVSWYQQTPGQGLQFLFEYFSETQRNKGNFPGRFSGRQFSNSRSEMNVSTLELGDSALYLCASGGGGAGYTFGSGTRLTVV.

This rearrangement joins TRBV19 to TRBJ2-3; D is undetermined. With 5 bases removed from V and 2 bases from J, the gap between germline ends came to 8 bases. Germline-derived CDR1 and CDR2 are LNHDA and SQIVND (reference sequence). The CDR3 runs 13 residues. CDR3 loop: CASSWTVTDTQYF. As DNA, the CDR3 is TGTGCCAGTAGTTGGACGGTCACAGATACGCAGTATTTT.

The genes are TRBV30 and TRBJ1-6; 8 positions agree with TRBD1. J was trimmed by 6 bases and V by 5 bases; bases with no gene match: 6. This CDR3 has 14 residues. Germline V lookup: CDR1 GTSNPN, CDR2 SVGIG (reference sequence). CDR3 sequence reads: CAWRTGPFNSPLHF. The CDR3 nucleotides read TGTGCCTGGCGGACAGGGCCTTTTAATTCACCCCTCCACTTT.